Sequencing of this T cell receptor beta chain was carried out in a study of CD8+ T cells in alopecia areata. About the research overall: Treated patients swallowed 5 to 10 mg of oral tofacitinib twice daily. Once tofacitinib had been taken for 6 to 18 months, 6 months off drug followed.

Isolation of CD4+ and CD8+ T cells from PBMCs was achieved by sorting. This clone was counted between two and nine times. RNA extraction was followed by reverse transcription into cDNA, which acted as the sequencing template. Profiling relied on immunoSEQ multiplex PCR, and the TCRdb table lists in-frame clones only, not all of them. This table holds roughly 130,000 clones, 58% found once. V lost 2 bases, J lost 3 bases, and 8 bases stayed unmatched. This CDR3 comprises 16 residues. CDR1 is MNHEY and CDR2 is SVGAGI in the germline V gene. Sample: CD4+ T cells sorted from blood, taken at week 0. The receptor's source is a human donor with alopecia areata. V is TRBV6-5 and J is TRBJ2-5; 8 bases are shared with TRBD2. In DNA, the CDR3 is TGTGCCAGCAGTTACCGAGGGACTAGTCAAAAAGAGACCCAGTACTTC. Its translation is CASSYRGTSQKETQYF.